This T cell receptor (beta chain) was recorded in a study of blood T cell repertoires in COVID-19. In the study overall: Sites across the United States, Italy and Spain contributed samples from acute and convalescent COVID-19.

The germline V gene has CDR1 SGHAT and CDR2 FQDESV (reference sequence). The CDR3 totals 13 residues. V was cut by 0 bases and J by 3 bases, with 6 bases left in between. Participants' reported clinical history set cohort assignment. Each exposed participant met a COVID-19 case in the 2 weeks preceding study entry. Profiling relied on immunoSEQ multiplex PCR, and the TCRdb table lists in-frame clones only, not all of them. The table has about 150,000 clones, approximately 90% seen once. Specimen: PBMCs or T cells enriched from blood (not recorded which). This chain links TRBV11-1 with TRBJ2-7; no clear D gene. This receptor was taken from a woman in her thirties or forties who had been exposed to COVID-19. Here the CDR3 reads CASSLARYYEQYF. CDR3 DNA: TGTGCCAGCAGCTTAGCCAGATACTACGAGCAGTACTTC.